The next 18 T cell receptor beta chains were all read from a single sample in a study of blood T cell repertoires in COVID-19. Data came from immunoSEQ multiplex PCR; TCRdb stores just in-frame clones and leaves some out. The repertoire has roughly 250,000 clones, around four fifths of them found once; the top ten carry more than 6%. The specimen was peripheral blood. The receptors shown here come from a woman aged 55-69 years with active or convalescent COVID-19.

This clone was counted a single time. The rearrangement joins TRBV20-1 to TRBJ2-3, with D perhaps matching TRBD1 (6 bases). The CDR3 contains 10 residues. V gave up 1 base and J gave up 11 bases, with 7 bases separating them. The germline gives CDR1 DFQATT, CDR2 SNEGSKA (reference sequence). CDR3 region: CSARGGRQYF. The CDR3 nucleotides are TGCAGTGCTAGAGGGGGGCGGCAGTATTTT.

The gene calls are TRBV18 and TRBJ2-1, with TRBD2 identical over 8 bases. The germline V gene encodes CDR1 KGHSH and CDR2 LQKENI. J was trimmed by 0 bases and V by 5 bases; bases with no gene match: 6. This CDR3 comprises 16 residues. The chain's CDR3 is CASSSLSGGSYNEQFF. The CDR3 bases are TGTGCCAGCTCATCCCTGAGCGGGGGCTCCTACAATGAGCAGTTCTTC.

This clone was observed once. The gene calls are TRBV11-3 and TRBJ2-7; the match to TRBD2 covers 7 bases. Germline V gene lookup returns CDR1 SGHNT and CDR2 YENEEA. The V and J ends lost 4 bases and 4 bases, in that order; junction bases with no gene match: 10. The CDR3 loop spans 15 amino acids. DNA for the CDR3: TGTGCCAGCAGCTCGCGGGCGGGAGAGGGTTACGAGCAGTACTTC. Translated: CASSSRAGEGYEQYF. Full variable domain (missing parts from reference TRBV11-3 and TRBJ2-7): EAGVVQSPRYKIIEKKQPVAFWCNPISGHNTLYWYLQNLGQGPELLIRYENEEAVDDSQLPKDRFSAERLKGVDSTLKIQPAELGDSAVYLCASSSRAGEGYEQYFGPGTRLTVT.

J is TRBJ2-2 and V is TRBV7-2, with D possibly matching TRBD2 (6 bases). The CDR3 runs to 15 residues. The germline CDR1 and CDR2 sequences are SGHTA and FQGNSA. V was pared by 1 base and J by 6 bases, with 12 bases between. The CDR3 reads CASSLVNSGSGELFF. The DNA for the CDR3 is TGTGCCAGCAGCTTAGTGAATAGCGGATCCGGGGAGCTGTTTTTT.

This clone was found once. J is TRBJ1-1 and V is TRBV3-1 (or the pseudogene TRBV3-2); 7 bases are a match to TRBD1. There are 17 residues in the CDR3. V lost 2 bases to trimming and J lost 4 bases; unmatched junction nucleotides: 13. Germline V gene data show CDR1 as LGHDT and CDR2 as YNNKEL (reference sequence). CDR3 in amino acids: CASSQRWHRAGGTEAFF. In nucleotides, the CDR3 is TGTGCCAGCAGCCAAAGGTGGCACCGGGCAGGGGGCACTGAAGCTTTCTTT.

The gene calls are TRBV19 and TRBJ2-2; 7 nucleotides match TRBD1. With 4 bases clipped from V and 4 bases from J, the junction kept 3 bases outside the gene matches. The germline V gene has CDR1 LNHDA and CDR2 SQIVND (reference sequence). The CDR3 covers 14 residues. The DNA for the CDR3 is TGTGCCAGTAGTACCGACAGGGCCACCGGGGAGCTGTTTTTT. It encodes CASSTDRATGELFF.

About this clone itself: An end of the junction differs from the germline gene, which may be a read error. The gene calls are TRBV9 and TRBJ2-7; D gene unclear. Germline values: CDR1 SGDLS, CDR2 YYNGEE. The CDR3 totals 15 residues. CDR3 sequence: CANSPRARSSYEQYF. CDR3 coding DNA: TGTGCCAACAGCCCTCGCGCGCGGAGCTCCTACGAGCAGTACTTC.

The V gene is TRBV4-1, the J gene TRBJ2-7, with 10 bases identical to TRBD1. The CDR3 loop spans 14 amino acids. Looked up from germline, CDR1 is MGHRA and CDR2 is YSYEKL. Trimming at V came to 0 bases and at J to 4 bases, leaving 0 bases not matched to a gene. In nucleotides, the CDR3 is TGCGCCAGCAGCCAAGAGGGACAGGGGTACGAGCAGTACTTC. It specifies CASSQEGQGYEQYF.

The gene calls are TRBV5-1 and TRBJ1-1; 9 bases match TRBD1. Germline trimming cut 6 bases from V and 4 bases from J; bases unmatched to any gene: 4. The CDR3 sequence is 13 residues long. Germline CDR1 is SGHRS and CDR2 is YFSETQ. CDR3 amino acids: CASKTTGGTEAFF. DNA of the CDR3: TGCGCCAGCAAAACGACAGGGGGCACTGAAGCTTTCTTT.

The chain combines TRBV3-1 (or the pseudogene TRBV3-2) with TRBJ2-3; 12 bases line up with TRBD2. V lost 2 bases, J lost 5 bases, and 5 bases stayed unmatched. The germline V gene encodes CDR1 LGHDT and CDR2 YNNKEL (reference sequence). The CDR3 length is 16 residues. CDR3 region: CASSQTSSGREDTQYF. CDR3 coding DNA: TGTGCCAGCAGCCAAACTTCTAGCGGGAGGGAAGATACGCAGTATTTT.

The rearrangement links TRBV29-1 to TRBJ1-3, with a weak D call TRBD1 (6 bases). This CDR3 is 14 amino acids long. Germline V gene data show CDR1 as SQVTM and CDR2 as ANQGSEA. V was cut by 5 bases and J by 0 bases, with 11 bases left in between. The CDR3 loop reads CSVTTGVSGNTIYF. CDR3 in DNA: TGCAGCGTTACGACAGGAGTCTCTGGAAACACCATATATTTT.

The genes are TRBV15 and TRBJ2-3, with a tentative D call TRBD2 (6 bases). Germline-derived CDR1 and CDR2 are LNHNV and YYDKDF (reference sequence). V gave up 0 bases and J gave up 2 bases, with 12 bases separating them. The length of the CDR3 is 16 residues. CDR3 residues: CATSRDISGYTDTQYF. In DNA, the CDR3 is TGTGCCACCAGCAGAGATATTAGCGGATACACAGATACGCAGTATTTT.

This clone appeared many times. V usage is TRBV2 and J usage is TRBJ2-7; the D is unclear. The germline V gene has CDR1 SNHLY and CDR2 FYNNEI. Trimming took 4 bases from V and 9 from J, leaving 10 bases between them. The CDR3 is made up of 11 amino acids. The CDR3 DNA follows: TGTGCCAGCAGTGCCGGGTCTGTGCAGTACTTC. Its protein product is CASSAGSVQYF.

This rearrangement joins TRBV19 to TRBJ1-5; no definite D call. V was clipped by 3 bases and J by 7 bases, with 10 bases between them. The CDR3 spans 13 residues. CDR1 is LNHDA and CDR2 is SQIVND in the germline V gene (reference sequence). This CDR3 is CASSIQFGQPQHF. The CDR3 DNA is TGTGCCAGTAGTATCCAGTTCGGGCAGCCCCAGCATTTT. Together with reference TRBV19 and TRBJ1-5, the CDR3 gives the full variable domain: DGGITQSPKYLFRKEGQNVTLSCEQNLNHDAMYWYRQDPGQGLRLIYYSQIVNDFQKGDIAEGYSVSREKKESFPLTVTSAQKNPTAFYLCASSIQFGQPQHFGDGTRLSIL.

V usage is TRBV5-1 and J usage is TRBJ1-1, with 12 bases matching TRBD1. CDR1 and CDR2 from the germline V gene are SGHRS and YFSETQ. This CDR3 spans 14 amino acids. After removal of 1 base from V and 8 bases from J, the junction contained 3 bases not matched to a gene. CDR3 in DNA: TGCGCCAGCAGCTTGCAGGGGACAGGGGGCGAAGCTTTCTTT. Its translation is CASSLQGTGGEAFF. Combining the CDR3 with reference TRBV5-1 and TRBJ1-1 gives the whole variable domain KAGVTQTPRYLIKTRGQQVTLSCSPISGHRSVSWYQQTPGQGLQFLFEYFSETQRNKGNFPGRFSGRQFSNSRSEMNVSTLELGDSALYLCASSLQGTGGEAFFGQGTRLTVV.

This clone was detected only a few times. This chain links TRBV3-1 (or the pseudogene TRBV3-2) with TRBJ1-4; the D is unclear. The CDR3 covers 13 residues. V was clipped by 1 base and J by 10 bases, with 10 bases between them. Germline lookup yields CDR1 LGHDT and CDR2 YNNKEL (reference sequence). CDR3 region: CASSQGREGKLFF. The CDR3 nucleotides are TGTGCCAGCAGCCAAGGGAGGGAGGGAAAACTGTTTTTT.

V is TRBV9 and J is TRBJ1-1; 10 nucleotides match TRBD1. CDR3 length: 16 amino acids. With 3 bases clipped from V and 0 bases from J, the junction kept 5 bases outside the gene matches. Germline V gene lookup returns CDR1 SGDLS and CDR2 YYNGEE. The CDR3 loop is CASSEGTGALNTEAFF. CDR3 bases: TGTGCCAGCAGCGAGGGGACAGGGGCGTTGAACACTGAAGCTTTCTTT.

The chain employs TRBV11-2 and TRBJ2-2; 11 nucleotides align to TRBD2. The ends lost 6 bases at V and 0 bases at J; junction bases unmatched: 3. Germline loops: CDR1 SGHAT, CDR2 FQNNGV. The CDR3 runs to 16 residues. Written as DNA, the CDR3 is TGTGCCAGCAGACTTAGCGGGGGGGCGAACACCGGGGAGCTGTTTTTT. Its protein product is CASRLSGGANTGELFF.